This entry lists 10 T cell receptor beta chains sequenced from one sample in a study of technical replicates of blood from a few donors. Some clones are missing from TCRdb's copy, which holds only in-frame ones; the method was immunoSEQ multiplex PCR. The table has tens of thousands of clones, about 96% seen once; the top ten hold approximately 0.32%. The sample comprised T cells isolated from PBMCs. The receptors stem from a human donor in good health.

The CDR3 DNA reads TGTGCCAGCAGCGTAGGCGGGGCTCCCACAGATACGCAGTATTTT. Translated, it gives CASSVGGAPTDTQYF. The chain has TRBV9 and TRBJ2-3, with D perhaps TRBD2 (6 bases). This CDR3 spans 15 amino acids. The germline V gene has CDR1 SGDLS and CDR2 YYNGEE. Trimming left V 0 bases short and J 2 bases short, with 10 bases between.

The chain employs TRBV7-3 and TRBJ1-1, with TRBD1 identical over 7 bases. CDR1 and CDR2 from the germline V gene are SGHTA and FQGTGA. The V and J ends lost 2 bases and 2 bases, in that order; junction bases with no gene match: 5. The CDR3 has 15 amino acids. CDR3 DNA: TGTGCCAGCAGCTTAGCCGGGACAGTTAACACTGAAGCTTTCTTT. Residues: CASSLAGTVNTEAFF.

The rearrangement uses TRBV28 and TRBJ1-4, with TRBD1 matching 10 bases. V shed 6 bases, J shed 2 bases, and the junction held 6 bases outside the gene matches. The V gene's germline CDR1 is MDHEN and CDR2 SYDVKM. The CDR3 totals 16 residues. DNA for the CDR3: TGTGCCAGCAGCGCCCCGGACAGGGGGACTAATGAAAAACTGTTTTTT. Its translation is CASSAPDRGTNEKLFF. Full variable domain (outside the CDR3, taken from reference TRBV28 and TRBJ1-4): DVKVTQSSRYLVKRTGEKVFLECVQDMDHENMFWYRQDPGLGLRLIYFSYDVKMKEKGDIPEGYSVSREKKERFSLILESASTNQTSMYLCASSAPDRGTNEKLFFGSGTQLSVL.

Only one count was recorded for this clone. The chain combines TRBV15 with TRBJ2-5, with 8 positions matching TRBD2. This CDR3 has 18 amino acids. Germline V CDR1 and CDR2: LNHNV, YYDKDF (reference sequence). The V and J ends lost 0 bases and 0 bases, in that order; junction bases with no gene match: 9. The CDR3 region has the DNA TGTGCCACCAGCAGAGATCTAGCGGGCATGACTTACCAAGAGACCCAGTACTTC. This codes for CATSRDLAGMTYQETQYF.

The chain couples TRBV7-9 to TRBJ2-2; the D gene is possibly TRBD1 (5 bases). V was trimmed by 3 bases and J by 4 bases, leaving 12 bases between them. CDR3 length: 15 amino acids. The germline CDR1 and CDR2 sequences are SEHNR and FQNEAQ (reference sequence). CDR3 sequence (DNA): TGTGCCAGCAGCTTGGGGCAGGGAACCACCGGGGAGCTGTTTTTT. Its protein is CASSLGQGTTGELFF.

The genes are TRBV6-5 and TRBJ1-2, with D hard to call. The germline CDR1 and CDR2 sequences are MNHEY and SVGAGI. The CDR3 runs 15 residues. Trimming stripped 6 bases from V and 5 bases from J, with 19 bases between. CDR3 bases: TGTGCCAGCAGAACGGGGAGCGATCTGAGATATGGCTACACCTTC. This codes for CASRTGSDLRYGYTF.

This clone was observed once. The chain employs TRBV28 and TRBJ2-5, with 7 bases that match TRBD2. Per germline, CDR1 MDHEN and CDR2 SYDVKM. This CDR3 is built from 17 residues. The V gene end was trimmed by 1 base and the J gene end by 5 bases; junction bases not matched to a gene: 13. The CDR3 sequence is CASSLYWGRALRETQYF. The CDR3 DNA sequence: TGTGCCAGCAGTTTATATTGGGGGAGGGCCTTGAGGGAGACCCAGTACTTC.

The chain couples TRBV19 to TRBJ2-1, with a possible D match to TRBD2 (5 bases). Germline CDR1 reads LNHDA; CDR2 reads SQIVND (reference sequence). The V gene lost 3 bases and the J gene lost 4 bases, with 13 bases spanning the gap. The CDR3 totals 15 residues. The CDR3 protein is CASSMEVHPYNEQFF. Written as DNA, the CDR3 is TGTGCCAGTAGTATGGAGGTCCATCCTTACAATGAGCAGTTCTTC.

The chain uses TRBV5-1 and TRBJ2-7; D possibly corresponds to TRBD2 (5 bases). With 6 bases removed from V and 4 bases from J, the gap between germline ends came to 17 bases. The CDR3 extends over 14 amino acids. Germline CDR1 is SGHRS and CDR2 is YFSETQ. CDR3 coding DNA: TGCGCCAGCACCTCAAGAGGGTCACTTTACGAGCAGTACTTC. The encoded protein is CASTSRGSLYEQYF.

This clone was seen a single time. The J gene is TRBJ2-7, the V gene TRBV19; 9 bases align to TRBD1. V shed 3 bases, J shed 8 bases, and the junction held 11 bases outside the gene matches. The CDR3 consists of 15 residues. CDR1 and CDR2 (germline): LNHDA, SQIVND (reference sequence). The chain's CDR3 is CASSIVPGTGNQQYF. CDR3 in DNA: TGTGCCAGTAGTATTGTACCCGGGACAGGGAATCAGCAGTACTTC.